A single sample is the source of the 4 T cell receptor beta chains below, sequenced in a study of response to subunit inactivated influenza vaccine (dated by TCRdb to 2016 to 2018). The library came from RT-PCR. Sequenced using an Illumina HiSeq 2500. TCRdb trimmed the raw reads at Q25, called clones with MiXCR and kept productive beta chains. Each record represents a unique CDR3 protein, reported with the most common genes and DNA among its rows. The sample has around 750,000 distinct CDR3 sequences on record, 21% of them singletons. Jointly, the top ten make up 9.5% to 13% of the sample. The specimen comprised PBMCs from blood, sampled around 5 days after vaccination. These receptor sequences come from a man aged 50 to 59 who received an inactivated influenza vaccine. Donor details come from another sample of the same person, matched by shared clones.

The rearrangement uses TRBV18 and TRBJ1-2; 7 bases are shared with TRBD1. CDR1 and CDR2 (germline): KGHSH, LQKENI. V shed 5 bases and J 6 bases; nucleotides not matched to a gene: 3. The CDR3 consists of 12 residues. Written as DNA, the CDR3 is TGTGCCAGCTCATCGGGGACAGATGGCTACACCTTC. Translated: CASSSGTDGYTF.

In DNA, the CDR3 is TGCGCCAGCAGCTTGGGTCCCCCGGGCACTGAAGCTTTCTTT. This sequence encodes CASSLGPPGTEAFF. The rearrangement uses TRBV5-1 and TRBJ1-1; D uncertain. Germline CDR1 reads SGHRS; CDR2 reads YFSETQ. V lost 0 bases and J 4 bases, leaving 10 bases between the germline ends. There are 14 residues in the CDR3.

The V gene is TRBV12-3 or TRBV12-4, the J gene TRBJ2-1, with D perhaps matching TRBD1 or TRBD2 (5 bases each). The length of the CDR3 is 14 residues. V was clipped by 3 bases and J by 7 bases, with 13 bases between them. The CDR3 DNA follows: TGTGCCAGCAGTTTTCGTGGTGGGGGAAATGAGCAGTTCTTC. Translating it yields CASSFRGGGNEQFF.

This clonotype was seen a few times. The chain combines TRBV30 with TRBJ2-7; TRBD1 matches at 7 bases. V was clipped by 1 base and J by 4 bases; unmatched bases: 1. Germline-derived CDR1 and CDR2 are GTSNPN and SVGIG (reference sequence). The CDR3 is made up of 12 amino acids. CDR3 amino acids: CAWSGDSYEQYF. The CDR3 DNA follows: TGTGCCTGGAGTGGGGACAGTTACGAGCAGTACTTC.